This TCR beta chain was obtained from a study of cytomegalovirus exposure and HLA in healthy donors. Looking at the study overall: Assignment to the Caucasian-associated ancestry cluster applied to around 76% of the approximately 390 genotyped donors.

The PCR contained 60 Vbeta and 13 Jbeta primers. Sequencing used immunoSEQ multiplex PCR; TCRdb keeps in-frame clones, though not all of them. Among around 160,000 clones listed, 75% to 90% were seen once. Study-wide results and caveats: A prior analysis recorded that most TCR beta V segments were productive about 87% or about 30% of the time.

Everyone who donated was a healthy bone marrow donor. To note about this clone: The antigen remains unidentified.

What was sequenced was PBMCs. This sequence was found in a middle-aged man in good health and CMV-seropositive.

CDR3 nucleotide sequence: TGTGCCAGCAGTGAATATAGCGGGAGTGGGAACATTCAGTACTTC. This translates into CASSEYSGSGNIQYF. The V and J genes are TRBV6-1 and TRBJ2-4, with 9 positions matching TRBD2. The length of the CDR3 is 15 residues. Germline V gene sequence: CDR1 MNHNS, CDR2 SASEGT. The junction had 6 bases not matched to a gene; V was cut back by 2 bases and J by 7 bases.